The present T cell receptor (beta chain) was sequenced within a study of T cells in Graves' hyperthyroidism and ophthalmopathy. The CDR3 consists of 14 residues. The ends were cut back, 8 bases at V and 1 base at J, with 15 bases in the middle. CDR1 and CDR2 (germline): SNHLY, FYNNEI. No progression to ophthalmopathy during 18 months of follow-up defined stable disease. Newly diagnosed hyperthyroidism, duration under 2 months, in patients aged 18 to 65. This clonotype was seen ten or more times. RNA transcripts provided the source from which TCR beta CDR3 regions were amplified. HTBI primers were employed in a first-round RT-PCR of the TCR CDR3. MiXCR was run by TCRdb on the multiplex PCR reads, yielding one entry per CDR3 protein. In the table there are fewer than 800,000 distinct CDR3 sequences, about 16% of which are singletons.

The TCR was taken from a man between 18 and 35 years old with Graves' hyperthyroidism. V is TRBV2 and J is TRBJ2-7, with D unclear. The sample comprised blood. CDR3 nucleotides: TGTGCCAGCGACGGAGTCAGCAGGTCCTACGAGCAGTACTTC. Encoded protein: CASDGVSRSYEQYF.